This is a list of T cell receptor beta chains from one sample in a study of T cell responses to AZD1222 COVID-19 vaccine. Profiled with immunoSEQ multiplex PCR; TCRdb holds only in-frame clones, not every one. The sample consists of 100,000 or so clones, 88% of them appearing once. The sequencing used peripheral blood, collected on day 0 of AZD1222 vaccination. These receptors all come from an adult in good health. Both conserved end residues are part of each CDR3. Each record gives: V gene, clone size, D gene, J gene, CDR3 DNA, CDR3 protein. D genes are given only for firm matches. Clone size is not always given. Where it is, it says once, few, many or a class for expanded clones.

TRBV5-8	.	.	TRBJ2-3	TGTGCCAGCAGCTTGGGACAGCCTACAGATACGCAGTATTTT	CASSLGQPTDTQYF
TRBV28	.	.	TRBJ2-7	TGTGCCAGCAGTTTACCGGTCCGTAACGAGCAGTACTTC	CASSLPVRNEQYF
TRBV2	.	.	TRBJ2-6	TGTGCCAGCAGCCGGGACACCGCCTCTGGGGCCAACGTCCTGACTTTC	CASSRDTASGANVLTF
TRBV7-9	once	.	TRBJ1-2	TGTGCCAGCAGACCTCCGGGGGGCTCTTATGGCTACACCTTC	CASRPPGGSYGYTF
TRBV27	.	TRBD1	TRBJ1-5	TGTGCCAGCATTCCGGCAGGGGGAATAGTTCAGCCCCAGCATTTT	CASIPAGGIVQPQHF
TRBV6-2/TRBV6-3	.	TRBD2	TRBJ2-1	TGTGCCAGCAGTTACGGGACTATACACAATGAGCAGTTCTTC	CASSYGTIHNEQFF
TRBV28	.	TRBD2	TRBJ2-2	TGTGCCAGCAGTTTAAGCGGGACGAACACCGGGGAGCTGTTTTTT	CASSLSGTNTGELFF
TRBV5-1	few	.	TRBJ1-1	TGCGCCAGCAGCAGCCTTACAGGAAACACTGAAGCTTTCTTT	CASSSLTGNTEAFF
TRBV10-2	.	.	TRBJ1-6	TGCGCCAGCAGTGACCTAGGACGGCGAAGCTCCTATAATTCACCCCTCCACTTT	CASSDLGRRSSYNSPLHF
TRBV7-8	.	TRBD1	TRBJ2-7	TGTGCCAGCAGCTCAACAGGGGGCGCGGGTTACGAGCAGTACTTC	CASSSTGGAGYEQYF
TRBV9	.	TRBD1	TRBJ2-3	TGTGCCAGCAGCGTAGAGGTGGGGTCAGGGGGCATCGATACGCAGTATTTT	CASSVEVGSGGIDTQYF
TRBV9	.	TRBD1	TRBJ1-2	TGTGCCAGCAGCCTCGGGACAGGGAATGGCTACACCTTC	CASSLGTGNGYTF
TRBV10-2	.	TRBD1	TRBJ1-6	TGCGCCAGCAATGGACAGGGTAATTCACCCCTCCACTTT	CASNGQGNSPLHF
TRBV19	.	TRBD2	TRBJ2-7	TGTGCCGGGAAGGGTGTCCTAGCGGGAGTCCTCACGGGCTACGAGCAGTACTTC	CAGKGVLAGVLTGYEQYF
TRBV9	.	.	TRBJ2-1	TGTGCCAGCAGCGTAGGAGGGAGCCGGATTTACAATGAGCAGTTCTTC	CASSVGGSRIYNEQFF
TRBV28	.	.	TRBJ1-5	TGTGCCAGCAGTTTTTACCGGCAGCCCCAGCATTTT	CASSFYRQPQHF
TRBV19	few	.	TRBJ2-1	TGTGCCAGTAGTATTGAAGGGGGGCTAGACAATGAGCAGTTCTTC	CASSIEGGLDNEQFF
TRBV6-6	.	TRBD2	TRBJ2-5	TGTGCCAGCAGCTCTCAGGGACTAGCGGGATTCGGAGGCTTAGAGACCCAGTACTTC	CASSSQGLAGFGGLETQYF
TRBV4-1	.	.	TRBJ1-1	TGCGCCAGCAGCCCCACAGGGAACAGAGGGACTGAAGCTTTCTTT	CASSPTGNRGTEAFF
TRBV30	.	.	TRBJ1-1	TGTGCCTCGGGGGAGAACACTGAAGCTTTCTTT	CASGENTEAFF
TRBV6-5	once	TRBD2	TRBJ2-3	TGTGCCAGCTTACTAGCGGGAGGAGATACGCAGTATTTT	CASLLAGGDTQYF
TRBV27	.	.	TRBJ1-1	TGTGCCAGCATGGGCCCCGACAGATATACTGAAGCTTTCTTT	CASMGPDRYTEAFF
TRBV23-1	.	.	TRBJ2-5	TGCGCCAGCAGTCTCTGGGACGGGAGCCGGGCAGAGACCCAGTACTTC	CASSLWDGSRAETQYF
TRBV9	.	.	TRBJ2-1	TGTGCCAGCAGGGGACCATACAATGAGCAGTTCTTC	CASRGPYNEQFF
TRBV11-1	.	.	TRBJ2-3	TGTGCCAGCAGCTTTGGAGGGGGAGGCACAGATACGCAGTATTTT	CASSFGGGGTDTQYF
TRBV30	.	.	TRBJ1-3	TGTGCCTGGAGGACTCAAACTGGCATGGGAAACACCATATATTTT	CAWRTQTGMGNTIYF
TRBV15	.	.	TRBJ2-2	TGTGCCACCAGCAGAGGGGAGACCGGGGAGCTGTTTTTT	CATSRGETGELFF
TRBV7-9	.	TRBD1	TRBJ2-2	TGTGCCAGCAGCGACGGGACAGTGAACACCGGGGAGCTGTTTTTT	CASSDGTVNTGELFF
TRBV2	once	TRBD2	TRBJ2-1	TGTGCCAGCAGCGAGGCTAGCGGGGATATCTACAATGAGCAGTTCTTC	CASSEASGDIYNEQFF
TRBV25-1	.	.	TRBJ1-2	TGTGCCAGCAGTGTACTCAACTATGGCTACACCTTC	CASSVLNYGYTF
TRBV7-2	.	.	TRBJ2-7	TGTGCCAGCACGATAGGGGGAGGGGCCCTCTACGAGCAGTACTTC	CASTIGGGALYEQYF
TRBV30	.	.	TRBJ2-1	TGTGCCTGGAGTCCCGACACCCTCTACAATGAGCAGTTCTTC	CAWSPDTLYNEQFF
TRBV6-5	.	.	TRBJ2-7	TGTGCCAGCAGTCGAAGTAGCGGAACCTACGAGCAGTACTTC	CASSRSSGTYEQYF
TRBV27	.	TRBD1	TRBJ1-1	TGTGCCACGGGACCTCTGACAGGGGTCGGGGTCTTGAACACTGAAGCTTTCTTT	CATGPLTGVGVLNTEAFF
TRBV9	.	TRBD2	TRBJ2-3	TGTGCCAGCAGCGTACTCGGCGGGAGGGCCCTCACAGATACGCAGTATTTT	CASSVLGGRALTDTQYF
TRBV19	.	TRBD2	TRBJ2-7	TGTGCCAGTAGTCCCCCAGGTAGCGGGGCCTACGAGCAGTACTTC	CASSPPGSGAYEQYF
TRBV29-1	.	TRBD1	TRBJ2-1	TGCAGCGTCGGGACAGGGGGCAATGAGCAGTTCTTC	CSVGTGGNEQFF
TRBV11-2	.	.	TRBJ2-5	TGTGCCAGCAGCCGAAGCGGGCAAGAGACCCAGTACTTC	CASSRSGQETQYF
TRBV30	.	.	TRBJ2-5	TGTGCCTGGAGTTTGGGGGTAGGACAAGAGACCCAGTACTTC	CAWSLGVGQETQYF
TRBV19	.	.	TRBJ1-5	TGTGCCAGCGATGTTCCCGATCAGCCCCAGCATTTT	CASDVPDQPQHF
TRBV19	once	.	TRBJ2-5	TGTGCCAGTAGCGGGCAGGGATGGCAAGAGACCCAGTACTTC	CASSGQGWQETQYF
TRBV10-3	.	.	TRBJ1-2	TGTGCCATCAGTGACTCGCCTCAGGGAACTCGCTACACCTTC	CAISDSPQGTRYTF